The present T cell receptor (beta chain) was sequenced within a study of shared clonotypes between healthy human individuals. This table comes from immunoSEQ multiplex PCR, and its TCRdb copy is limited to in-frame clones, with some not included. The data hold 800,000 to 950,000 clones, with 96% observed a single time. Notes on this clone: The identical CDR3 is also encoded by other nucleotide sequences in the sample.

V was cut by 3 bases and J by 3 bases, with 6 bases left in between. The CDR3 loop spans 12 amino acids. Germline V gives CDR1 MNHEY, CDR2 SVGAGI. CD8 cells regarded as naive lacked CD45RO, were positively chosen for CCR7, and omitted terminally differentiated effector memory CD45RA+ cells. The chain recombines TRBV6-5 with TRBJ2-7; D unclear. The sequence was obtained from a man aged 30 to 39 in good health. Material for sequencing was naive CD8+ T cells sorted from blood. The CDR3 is CASSYDDYEQYF. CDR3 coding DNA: TGTGCCAGCAGTTATGACGACTACGAGCAGTACTTC.